What follows are 25 T cell receptor beta chains derived from one specimen sequenced in a study of T cell repertoires in cytomegalovirus infection. MiXCR, applied by TCRdb to the reads, yields one record per CDR3 protein. Of about 740,000 distinct CDR3 sequences in the sample, less than 40% are singletons; the top ten hold more than 2.5%. The source material was PBMCs. The receptors derive from a human donor in good health (CMV status not recorded). Some clones in this sample may be carry-over from other donors' samples.

This rearrangement joins TRBV28 to TRBJ2-7, with TRBD1 matching over 8 bases. Looked up from germline, CDR1 is MDHEN and CDR2 is SYDVKM. This CDR3 has 15 amino acids. V dropped 3 bases and J dropped 6; count of bases not matched to a gene: 10. In DNA form, the CDR3 reads TGTGCCAGCAGTTTGAAAGCTCCGGGACAGGCCGAGCAGTACTTC. Translation: CASSLKAPGQAEQYF.

Turning to this clonotype: Sequence at one end of the junction differs from germline and may be a read error. The DNA of the CDR3 is TGTGCCAGCAGCTTAGTGCCTAGCTACGAGAAGTACTTC. Translated, it gives CASSLVPSYEKYF. This chain uses TRBV7-4 with TRBJ2-7, with a weak D call TRBD2 (5 bases). Germline V gives CDR1 SGHVT, CDR2 SQSDAQ. CDR3 length equals 13 residues.

Ten or more counts support this clonotype. This chain links TRBV7-9 with TRBJ2-3; D call uncertain. Germline V gene sequence: CDR1 SEHNR, CDR2 FQNEAQ (reference sequence). CDR3 length: 12 amino acids. Trimming took off 1 base at V and 6 bases at J, with 5 bases between the two ends. Written as DNA, the CDR3 is TGTGCCAGCAGCTTAGACAGCGATACGCAGTATTTT. This gives the protein CASSLDSDTQYF.

The CDR3 loop is CASVKTGPRGTEAFF. The CDR3 DNA reads as TGTGCCAGCGTTAAGACAGGCCCTAGGGGCACTGAAGCTTTCTTT. This chain joins TRBV6-5 and TRBJ1-1; tentative D call: TRBD1 (6 bases). Deletions cut 8 bases from V and 4 bases from J, with 20 bases between. CDR3 size: 15 residues. From germline, CDR1 is MNHEY and CDR2 SVGAGI.

This clonotype was observed a handful of times. Its ends do not fully match the called genes, so a read error is possible. The gene calls are TRBV7-2 and TRBJ2-4, with D uncertain. The CDR3 length is 13 residues. Germline assignment: CDR1 SGHTA and CDR2 FQGNSA. The CDR3, as DNA: TGTGCCAGCAGCCCCCGAGGCGAAAACAGTCAGTACTTC. Residues: CASSPRGENSQYF. The full variable domain, completed using reference TRBV7-2 and TRBJ2-4, is GAGVSQSPSNKVTEKGKDVELRCDPISGHTALYWYRQSLGQGLEFLIYFQGNSAPDKSGLPSDRFSAERTGGSVSTLTIQRTQQEDSAVYLCASSPRGENSQYFGAGTRLSVL.

This clonotype has only one observation. This rearrangement joins TRBV5-1 to TRBJ1-1; possible D gene TRBD1, 5 bases. The CDR3 contains 15 residues. CDR1 is SGHRS, CDR2 YFSETQ, per germline. Trimming took 2 bases from V and 8 from J, leaving 19 bases between them. The CDR3 is CASSLTIAAGVEAFF. The CDR3 DNA follows: TGCGCCAGCAGCTTAACTATAGCGGCGGGGGTCGAAGCTTTCTTT.

The J gene is TRBJ1-3, the V gene TRBV5-1; 7 positions match TRBD1. Germline assignment: CDR1 SGHRS and CDR2 YFSETQ. The CDR3 runs 14 residues. Trimming took 4 bases from V and 8 from J; bases not matched to a gene: 9. CDR3 bases: TGCGCCAGCAGCCAGGGACAGCCACGCGACACCATATATTTT. This encodes CASSQGQPRDTIYF.

The chain joins TRBV2 to TRBJ2-3; 15 nucleotides agree with TRBD2. CDR3 size: 18 residues. Germline assignment: CDR1 SNHLY and CDR2 FYNNEI. Trimming took 4 bases from V and 4 from J; bases not matched to a gene: 9. The CDR3: CASSVGLAGGLVADTQYF. For the CDR3, the DNA is TGTGCCAGCAGTGTGGGACTAGCGGGAGGCCTGGTCGCAGATACGCAGTATTTT.

This clonotype was found a few times. This rearrangement joins TRBV28 to TRBJ2-7; D unresolved. The CDR3 is 13 residues long. V lost 10 bases and J 0 bases, leaving 13 bases between the germline ends. Germline CDR1 and CDR2: MDHEN and SYDVKM. The CDR3 nucleotides are TGTGCCACCCACGCGGTTCGCTCCTACGAGCAGTACTTC. Amino acid sequence: CATHAVRSYEQYF.

This rearrangement joins TRBV5-8 to TRBJ2-1; a weak D match, TRBD2 (5 bases). Trimming removed 1 base from V and 1 base from J, with 24 bases in between. The CDR3 extends over 20 amino acids. In germline, CDR1 is SGHTS, CDR2 YDEGEE. CDR3 in amino acids: CASSLMVRGNARLSYNEQFF. Here the CDR3 DNA reads TGTGCCAGCAGCTTGATGGTACGGGGAAACGCTCGTCTTTCCTACAATGAGCAGTTCTTC.

In this sample, this clonotype turned up a few times. The rearrangement uses TRBV11-3 and TRBJ2-1; tentative D call: TRBD2 (5 bases). With 0 bases removed from V and 10 bases from J, the gap between germline ends came to 10 bases. The germline V gene encodes CDR1 SGHNT and CDR2 YENEEA. This CDR3 is built from 13 residues. The CDR3 DNA sequence: TGTGCCAGCAGCTTAGATCATCCGGGGGAGCAGTTCTTC. This sequence encodes CASSLDHPGEQFF.

J is TRBJ1-2 and V is TRBV7-4; tentatively, D is TRBD1 (6 bases). Germline loops: CDR1 SGHVT, CDR2 SQSDAQ. Trimming pared 5 bases from V and 6 bases from J, leaving 16 bases between. This CDR3 comprises 14 residues. This CDR3 reads CASSPRRGTDGYTF. The CDR3 bases are TGTGCCAGCAGCCCTCGCAGGGGCACGGATGGCTACACCTTC.

The table lists this clonotype with a few counts. The V call is TRBV11-2, the J call TRBJ1-3; weak D call: TRBD1 (5 bases). The germline V gene encodes CDR1 SGHAT and CDR2 FQNNGV. Trimming left V 5 bases short and J 0 bases short, with 14 bases between. The CDR3 has 16 amino acids. The CDR3 DNA reads as TGTGCCAGCAGCCCCACCTGGGACCCCTCTGGAAACACCATATATTTT. Protein product: CASSPTWDPSGNTIYF.

This clonotype has a handful of counts. V is TRBV12-3 or TRBV12-4 and J is TRBJ1-1; D is possibly TRBD1 (6 bases). CDR3 length: 15 amino acids. The V end lost 6 bases, the J end lost 4 bases, and 18 bases lay between the germline ends. CDR3 loop: CASSDCWGRCTEAFF. CDR3 DNA: TGTGCCAGCAGCGATTGCTGGGGGCGTTGCACTGAAGCTTTCTTT.

This clonotype was seen repeatedly, ten times or more. V gene TRBV7-8 combines with J gene TRBJ2-1; D possibly uses TRBD1 or TRBD2 (5 bases each). The CDR3 runs 16 residues. Germline V gene sequence: CDR1 SGHVS, CDR2 FQNEAQ. Deletions cut 5 bases from V and 15 bases from J, with 29 bases between. This CDR3 reads CASSRARTGHLGLTFF. CDR3 coding DNA: TGTGCCAGCAGCCGAGCTAGAACAGGACATCTCGGACTGACGTTCTTC.

This clonotype was counted ten times or more. The V and J genes are TRBV28 and TRBJ2-7; 11 bases agree with TRBD2. CDR1 and CDR2 (germline): MDHEN, SYDVKM. The CDR3 extends over 17 amino acids. The ends lost 3 bases at V and 4 bases at J; junction bases unmatched: 11. The CDR3 DNA reads TGTGCCAGCAGTTTCCCAAGGACTAGCGGGTTGCCTTACGAGCAGTACTTC. This codes for CASSFPRTSGLPYEQYF. The whole variable domain, filled in from reference TRBV28 and TRBJ2-7, reads DVKVTQSSRYLVKRTGEKVFLECVQDMDHENMFWYRQDPGLGLRLIYFSYDVKMKEKGDIPEGYSVSREKKERFSLILESASTNQTSMYLCASSFPRTSGLPYEQYFGPGTRLTVT.

Written as DNA, the CDR3 is TGTGCCAGCAGCCAAGGAGGCAGCTTCTATGGCTACACCTTC. Amino acids: CASSQGGSFYGYTF. The chain carries TRBV14 and TRBJ1-2; D is uncertain. V dropped 1 base and J dropped 4 bases, with 10 bases sitting between them. The germline V gene has CDR1 SGHDN and CDR2 FVKESK. The CDR3 runs to 14 residues. The whole variable domain, remainder taken from reference TRBV14 and TRBJ1-2, is EAGVTQFPSHSVIEKGQTVTLRCDPISGHDNLYWYRRVMGKEIKFLLHFVKESKQDESGMPNNRFLAERTGGTYSTLKVQPAELEDSGVYFCASSQGGSFYGYTFGSGTRLTVV.

In DNA, the CDR3 is TGTGCCAGTAGTATCGGCGGGACGAAATATGGCTACACCTTC. Translating it yields CASSIGGTKYGYTF. The chain recombines TRBV19 with TRBJ1-2; tentative D call: TRBD1 (5 bases). The germline V and J ends were trimmed by 3 bases and 5 bases, with 13 bases remaining between them. CDR1 is LNHDA, CDR2 SQIVND, per germline (reference sequence). There are 14 residues in the CDR3.

The chain employs TRBV6-2 or TRBV6-3 and TRBJ1-5; 7 bases fit TRBD1. This CDR3 has 14 amino acids. Germline CDR1 and CDR2: MNHEY and SVGEGT. Trimming at V came to 7 bases and at J to 6 bases, leaving 9 bases not matched to a gene. This CDR3 is CASMRGPRGQPQHF. DNA of the CDR3: TGTGCCAGCATGAGGGGGCCTAGGGGTCAGCCCCAGCATTTT.

The chain combines TRBV12-3 or TRBV12-4 with TRBJ2-7; D not resolved. The CDR3 has 14 residues. With 6 bases removed from V and 4 bases from J, the gap between germline ends came to 16 bases. The CDR3 region is CASSPGLLRYEQYF. CDR3 nucleotides: TGTGCCAGCAGCCCAGGCCTCCTCAGGTACGAGCAGTACTTC.

As for this clonotype: Here the CDR3 omits its conserved ending phenylalanine or tryptophan, so a read error is the likely source. The chain couples TRBV7-6 to TRBJ2-1; 8 bases fit TRBD2. Looked up from germline, CDR1 is SGHVS and CDR2 is FNYEAQ. The CDR3 loop spans 16 amino acids. Here the CDR3 reads CASSQNPGLDIDEQFL. As DNA, the CDR3 is TGTGCTAGCAGCCAAAATCCGGGACTAGATATCGATGAGCAGTTCTTA.

This clonotype was counted between two and nine times. The chain recombines TRBV6-5 with TRBJ2-2; TRBD2 aligns across 10 bases. Trimming cost V 10 bases and J 5 bases; bases outside gene matches: 7. The germline V gene encodes CDR1 MNHEY and CDR2 SVGAGI. This CDR3 region has 14 residues. CDR3 DNA: TGTGCCACCAGACTAGCGGGTACTACCGGGGAGCTGTTTTTT. It specifies CATRLAGTTGELFF.

This clonotype was detected only a few times. The genes are TRBV6-1 and TRBJ1-5; 8 nucleotides agree with TRBD1. The length of the CDR3 is 17 residues. Germline V gives CDR1 MNHNS, CDR2 SASEGT. J lost 4 bases, V lost 5 bases, and 13 bases had no gene match. The CDR3 loop reads CASSPDRGVPHNQPQHF. The CDR3 DNA reads TGTGCCAGCAGTCCCGACAGGGGTGTACCTCATAATCAGCCCCAGCATTTT.

This clonotype was detected only once. J is TRBJ1-1 and V is TRBV28; TRBD1 is a possible D gene (6 bases). Germline CDR1 and CDR2: MDHEN and SYDVKM. V was pared by 8 bases and J by 4 bases, with 14 bases between. The CDR3 spans 13 residues. The CDR3, as DNA: TGTGCCAGCGGAACTACAGGGCCCACTGAAGCTTTCTTT. Amino acids: CASGTTGPTEAFF.

The J gene is TRBJ1-1, the V gene TRBV29-1; D might be TRBD1 (5 bases). V dropped 7 bases and J dropped 7 bases, with 13 bases sitting between them. CDR3 length: 11 residues. Germline assignment: CDR1 SQVTM and CDR2 ANQGSEA. The CDR3 nucleotides are TGCAGCGGCCAGGGAAGAGATGAAGCTTTCTTT. Protein: CSGQGRDEAFF. The full variable domain, rest sourced from reference TRBV29-1 and TRBJ1-1, is SAVISQKPSRDICQRGTSLTIQCQVDSQVTMMFWYRQQPGQSLTLIATANQGSEATYESGFVIDKFPISRPNLTFSTLTVSNMSPEDSSIYLCSGQGRDEAFFGQGTRLTVV.